This T cell receptor (beta chain) is from a study of blood T cells in healthy people across ages. This clonotype was observed at least ten times. Germline CDR1 is SGHAT and CDR2 is FQNNGV. V lost 6 bases and J 3 bases, leaving 9 bases between the germline ends. The CDR3 totals 13 residues. A sample-barcoded 5' primer and a J-beta primer mix were used in a second PCR of roughly 7 to 12 cycles. CDR3-containing paired-end reads numbered at least 2.5 million in each sample. MiXCR was run by TCRdb on the 5' RACE reads, yielding one entry per CDR3 protein. The sample has about 1,400,000 distinct CDR3 sequences, approximately 60% seen once.

The receptor comes from a man between 18 and 29 years old in good health. Sequenced input: blood. The rearrangement joins TRBV11-2 to TRBJ2-1; D gene uncertain. The CDR3: CASSLAVYNEQFF. CDR3 in DNA: TGTGCCAGCAGTCTTGCCGTCTACAATGAGCAGTTCTTC. The variable domain in full, completed from reference TRBV11-2 and TRBJ2-1, reads EAGVAQSPRYKIIEKRQSVAFWCNPISGHATLYWYQQILGQGPKLLIQFQNNGVVDDSQLPKDRFSAERLKGVDSTLKIQPAKLEDSAVYLCASSLAVYNEQFFGPGTRLTVL.